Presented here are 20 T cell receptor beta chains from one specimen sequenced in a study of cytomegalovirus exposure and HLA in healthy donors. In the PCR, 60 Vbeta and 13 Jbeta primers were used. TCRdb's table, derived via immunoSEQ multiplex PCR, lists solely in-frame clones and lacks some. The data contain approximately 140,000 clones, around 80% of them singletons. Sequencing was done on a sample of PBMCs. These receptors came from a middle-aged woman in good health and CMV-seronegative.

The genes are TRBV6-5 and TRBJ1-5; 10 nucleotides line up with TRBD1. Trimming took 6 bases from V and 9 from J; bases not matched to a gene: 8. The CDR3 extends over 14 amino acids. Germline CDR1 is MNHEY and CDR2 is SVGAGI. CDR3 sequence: CASRPGQGFWPQHF. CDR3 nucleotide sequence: TGTGCCAGCAGACCGGGACAGGGGTTTTGGCCCCAGCATTTT.

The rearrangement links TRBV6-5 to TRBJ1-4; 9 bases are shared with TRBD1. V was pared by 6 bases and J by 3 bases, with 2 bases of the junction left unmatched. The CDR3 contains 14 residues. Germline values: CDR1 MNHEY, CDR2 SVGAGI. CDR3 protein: CASSHRGPNEKLFF. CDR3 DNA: TGTGCCAGCAGCCACAGGGGGCCTAATGAAAAACTGTTTTTT.

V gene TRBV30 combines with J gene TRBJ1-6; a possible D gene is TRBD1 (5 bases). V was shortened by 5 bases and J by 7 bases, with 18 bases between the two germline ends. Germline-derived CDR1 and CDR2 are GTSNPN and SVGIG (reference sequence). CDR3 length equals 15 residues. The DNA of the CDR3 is TGTGCCTGGTGCGCAGGCGGGGGAGGGAATTCACCCCTCCACTTT. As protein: CAWCAGGGGNSPLHF.

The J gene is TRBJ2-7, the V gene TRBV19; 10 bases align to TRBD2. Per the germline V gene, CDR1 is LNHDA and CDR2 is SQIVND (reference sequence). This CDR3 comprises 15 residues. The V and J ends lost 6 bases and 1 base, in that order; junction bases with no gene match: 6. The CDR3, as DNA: TGTGCCAGTAGCAGGACTAGCGGTCAATCCTACGAGCAGTACTTC. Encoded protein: CASSRTSGQSYEQYF.

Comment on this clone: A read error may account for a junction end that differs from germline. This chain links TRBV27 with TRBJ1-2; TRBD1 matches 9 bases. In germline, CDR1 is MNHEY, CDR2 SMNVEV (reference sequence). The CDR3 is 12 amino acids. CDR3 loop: CASAGTGSTLFF. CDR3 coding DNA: TGTGCCAGTGCCGGGACAGGGTCCACCCTCTTCTTC.

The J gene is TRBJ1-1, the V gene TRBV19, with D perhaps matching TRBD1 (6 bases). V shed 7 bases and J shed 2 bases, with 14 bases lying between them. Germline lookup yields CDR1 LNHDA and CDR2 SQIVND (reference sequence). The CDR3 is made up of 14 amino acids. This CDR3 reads CASTIQGVNTEAFF. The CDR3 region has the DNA TGTGCCAGTACAATACAGGGAGTTAACACTGAAGCTTTCTTT. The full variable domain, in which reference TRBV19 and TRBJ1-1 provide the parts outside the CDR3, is DGGITQSPKYLFRKEGQNVTLSCEQNLNHDAMYWYRQDPGQGLRLIYYSQIVNDFQKGDIAEGYSVSREKKESFPLTVTSAQKNPTAFYLCASTIQGVNTEAFFGQGTRLTVV.

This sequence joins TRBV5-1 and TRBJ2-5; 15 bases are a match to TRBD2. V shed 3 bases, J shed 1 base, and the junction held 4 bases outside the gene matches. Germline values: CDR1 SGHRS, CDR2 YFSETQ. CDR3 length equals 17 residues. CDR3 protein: CASSYGTSGGPQETQYF. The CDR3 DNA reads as TGCGCCAGCAGCTACGGGACTAGCGGGGGGCCCCAAGAGACCCAGTACTTC.

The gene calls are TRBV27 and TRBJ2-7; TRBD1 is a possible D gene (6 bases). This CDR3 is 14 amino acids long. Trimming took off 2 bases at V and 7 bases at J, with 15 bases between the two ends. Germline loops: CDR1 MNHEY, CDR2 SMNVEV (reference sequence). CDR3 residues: CASSLMGAPEEQYF. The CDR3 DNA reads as TGTGCCAGCAGTTTAATGGGGGCACCTGAAGAGCAGTACTTC.

This CDR3 is CASSPGTGNGYTF. For the CDR3, the DNA is TGTGCCAGCAGCCCCGGGACAGGGAATGGCTACACCTTC. The V and J genes are TRBV7-8 and TRBJ1-2, with 9 bases aligning to TRBD1. Germline CDR1 reads SGHVS; CDR2 reads FQNEAQ. The CDR3 spans 13 residues. The J segment lost 6 bases and the V segment lost 5 bases, leaving 4 bases of the junction unmatched.

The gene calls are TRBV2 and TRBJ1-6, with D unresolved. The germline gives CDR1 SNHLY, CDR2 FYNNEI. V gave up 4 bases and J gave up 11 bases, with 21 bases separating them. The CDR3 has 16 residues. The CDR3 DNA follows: TGTGCCAGCAGTGGGAGACCGGCCGCTCAGCACACACCCCTCCACTTT. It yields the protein CASSGRPAAQHTPLHF.

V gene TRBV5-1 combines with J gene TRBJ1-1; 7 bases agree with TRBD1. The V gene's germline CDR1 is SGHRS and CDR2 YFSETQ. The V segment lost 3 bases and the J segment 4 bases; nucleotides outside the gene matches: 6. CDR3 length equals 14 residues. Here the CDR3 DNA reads TGCGCCAGCAGCTCTGGACAGGAATCCACTGAAGCTTTCTTT. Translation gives CASSSGQESTEAFF.

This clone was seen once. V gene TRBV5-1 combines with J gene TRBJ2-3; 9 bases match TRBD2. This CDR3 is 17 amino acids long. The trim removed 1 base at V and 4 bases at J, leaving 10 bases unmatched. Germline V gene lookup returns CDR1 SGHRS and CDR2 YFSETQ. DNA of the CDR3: TGCGCCAGCAGCTTGTTCCGCGGGGGGGGGAACCCAGATACGCAGTATTTT. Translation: CASSLFRGGGNPDTQYF.

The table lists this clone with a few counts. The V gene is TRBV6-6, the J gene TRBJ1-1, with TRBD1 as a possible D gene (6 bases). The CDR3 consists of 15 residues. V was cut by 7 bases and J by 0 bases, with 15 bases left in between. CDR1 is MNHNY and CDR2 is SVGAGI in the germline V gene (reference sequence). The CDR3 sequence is CASKTGQEMNTEAFF. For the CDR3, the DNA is TGTGCCAGCAAAACGGGACAAGAGATGAACACTGAAGCTTTCTTT.

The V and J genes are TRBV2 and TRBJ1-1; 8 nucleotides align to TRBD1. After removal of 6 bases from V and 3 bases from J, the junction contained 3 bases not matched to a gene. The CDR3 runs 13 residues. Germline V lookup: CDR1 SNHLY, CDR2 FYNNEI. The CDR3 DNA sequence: TGTGCCAGCAGCGAGACAGGGGACACTGAAGCTTTCTTT. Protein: CASSETGDTEAFF. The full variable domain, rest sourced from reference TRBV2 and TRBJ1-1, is EPEVTQTPSHQVTQMGQEVILRCVPISNHLYFYWYRQILGQKVEFLVSFYNNEISEKSEIFDDQFSVERPDGSNFTLKIRSTKLEDSAMYFCASSETGDTEAFFGQGTRLTVV.

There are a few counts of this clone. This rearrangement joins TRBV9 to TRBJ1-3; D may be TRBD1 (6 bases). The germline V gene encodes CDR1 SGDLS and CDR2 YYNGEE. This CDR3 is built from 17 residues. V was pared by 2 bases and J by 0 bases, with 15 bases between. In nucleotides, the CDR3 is TGTGCCAGCAGCGTCGATCCAGGGGTTAGCTCTGGAAACACCATATATTTT. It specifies CASSVDPGVSSGNTIYF.

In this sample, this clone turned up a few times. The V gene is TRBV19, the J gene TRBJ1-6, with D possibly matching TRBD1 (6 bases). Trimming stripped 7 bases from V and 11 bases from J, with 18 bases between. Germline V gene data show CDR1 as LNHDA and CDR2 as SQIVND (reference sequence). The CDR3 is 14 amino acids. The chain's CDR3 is CASTRDKGRAPLHF. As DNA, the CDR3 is TGTGCCAGTACCCGGGACAAGGGTAGGGCACCCCTCCACTTT.

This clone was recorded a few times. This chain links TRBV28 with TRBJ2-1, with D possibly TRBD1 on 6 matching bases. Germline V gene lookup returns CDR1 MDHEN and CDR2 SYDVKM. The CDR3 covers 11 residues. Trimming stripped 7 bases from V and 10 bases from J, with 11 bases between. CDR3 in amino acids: CASTQRGEQFF. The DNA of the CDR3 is TGTGCCAGCACCCAAAGGGGGGAGCAGTTCTTC.

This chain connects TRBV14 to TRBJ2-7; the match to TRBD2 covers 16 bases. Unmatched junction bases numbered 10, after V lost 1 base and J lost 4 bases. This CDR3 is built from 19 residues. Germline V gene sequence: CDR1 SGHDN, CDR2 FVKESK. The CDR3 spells CASSQVGTSGGEYSYEQYF. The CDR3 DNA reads TGTGCCAGCAGCCAAGTCGGGACTAGCGGGGGGGAATATTCTTACGAGCAGTACTTC.

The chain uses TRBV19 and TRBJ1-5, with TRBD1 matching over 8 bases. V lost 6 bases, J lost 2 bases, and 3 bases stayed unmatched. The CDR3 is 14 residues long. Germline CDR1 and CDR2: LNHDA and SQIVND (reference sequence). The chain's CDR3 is CASSGQGGNQPQHF. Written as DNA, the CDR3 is TGTGCCAGTAGCGGACAGGGCGGCAATCAGCCCCAGCATTTT.

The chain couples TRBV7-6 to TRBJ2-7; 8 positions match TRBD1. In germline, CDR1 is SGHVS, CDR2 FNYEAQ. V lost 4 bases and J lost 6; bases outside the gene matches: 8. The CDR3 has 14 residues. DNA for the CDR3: TGTGCCAGCAGCTCCGGGACAGGTTATAGCGAGCAGTACTTC. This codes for CASSSGTGYSEQYF.